The present T cell receptor (beta chain) was sequenced within a study of blood T cell repertoires in COVID-19. Study details: The origin of the acute and convalescent COVID-19 samples was the United States, Italy and Spain. The analysed material was cDNA or gDNA that came from T cells, B-cell-depleted T cells, or PBMCs.

The authors' processing: Amplification from reference gene primers served as the basis for estimated nucleated cell counts. Generated by immunoSEQ multiplex PCR, the TCRdb table keeps only in-frame clones and is missing some. The V and J calls and clone size are taken from that table; D and trimming were inferred from the DNA. The sample lists under 200,000 clones; about 85% were seen once. The CDR3 totals 14 residues. Germline assignment: CDR1 LGHDT and CDR2 YNNKEL (reference sequence). The J segment lost 0 bases and the V segment lost 4 bases, leaving 2 bases of the junction unmatched. The V and J genes are TRBV3-1 (or the pseudogene TRBV3-2) and TRBJ2-5, with 7 positions matching TRBD2. The receptor was isolated from a man aged 55 to 69 who had recovered from COVID-19. Sequencing was done on a sample of peripheral blood. The CDR3 DNA reads as TGTGCCAGCAGCCCGCGGGGGAACCAAGAGACCCAGTACTTC. This gives the protein CASSPRGNQETQYF.